This T cell receptor beta chain is drawn from a study of beta chain features in type 1 diabetes. This clone occurred a few times. Its specificity is not known. This CDR3 spans 17 amino acids. Trimming cost V 6 bases and J 1 base; bases outside gene matches: 12. CDR1 is SGHDT, CDR2 YYEEEE, per germline. Findings and caveats of the study: In the patient group, naive, central memory and Treg TCRB repertoires seemed more alike than in the healthy donor group. All four CD4+ subsets of Type 1 diabetes patients contained TCRB CDR3s that were moderately but significantly shorter.

Expressed TCRB transcripts were sequenced after all isolated RNA was converted to cDNA. TCRdb keeps only in-frame clones here, not all; method: immunoSEQ multiplex PCR. Of about 620,000 clones listed, about 14% are singletons. What was sequenced was naive CD4+ T cells from blood. The V gene is TRBV5-6, the J gene TRBJ2-1; 8 positions match TRBD2. The receptor was isolated from a man younger than 35 in good health. The CDR3 loop reads CASNPRGGIGSYNEQFF. In nucleotides, the CDR3 is TGTGCCAGCAACCCGCGCGGGGGGATTGGGTCCTACAATGAGCAGTTCTTC.